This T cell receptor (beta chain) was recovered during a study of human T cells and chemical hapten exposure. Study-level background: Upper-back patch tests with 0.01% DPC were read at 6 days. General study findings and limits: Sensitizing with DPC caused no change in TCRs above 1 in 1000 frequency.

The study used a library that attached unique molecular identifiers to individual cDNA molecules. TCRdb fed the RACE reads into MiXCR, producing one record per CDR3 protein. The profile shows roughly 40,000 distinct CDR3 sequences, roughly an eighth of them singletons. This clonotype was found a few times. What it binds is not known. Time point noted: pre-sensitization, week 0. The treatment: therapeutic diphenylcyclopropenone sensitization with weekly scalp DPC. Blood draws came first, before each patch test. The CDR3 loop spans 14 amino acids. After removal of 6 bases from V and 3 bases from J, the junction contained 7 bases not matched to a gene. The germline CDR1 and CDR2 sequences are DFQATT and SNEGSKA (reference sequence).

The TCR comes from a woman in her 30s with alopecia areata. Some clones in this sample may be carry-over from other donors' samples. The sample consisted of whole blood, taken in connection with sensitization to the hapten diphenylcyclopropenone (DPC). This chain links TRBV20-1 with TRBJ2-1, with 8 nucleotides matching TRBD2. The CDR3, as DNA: TGCAGTGCCACCAGCGGGAGTAGCTACAATGAGCAGTTCTTC. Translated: CSATSGSSYNEQFF.